A selection of T cell receptor beta chains follows, all from one sample in a study of cytomegalovirus exposure and HLA in healthy donors. Generated by immunoSEQ multiplex PCR, the TCRdb table keeps only in-frame clones and is missing some. The sample lists about 190,000 clones, over 75% seen once, with approximately 3.9% in the top ten. Sequencing was carried out using PBMCs. Receptors were obtained from a man over 45 in good health and CMV-seronegative. Each CDR3 is given with its conserved first and last residue. The order of the fields is CDR3 protein, CDR3 DNA, D gene, J gene, clone size, V gene. D genes are given only for firm matches. The listing skips clone size in some rows; elsewhere it reads once, few, many or a size class.

CAWNAGMGYTF,TGTGCCTGGAATGCCGGTATGGGCTACACCTTC,.,TRBJ1-2,.,TRBV30
CASSLQGEDTQYF,TGTGCCAGCAGCTTGCAGGGGGAAGATACGCAGTATTTT,TRBD1,TRBJ2-3,.,TRBV5-4
CASSLSRRTEAFF,TGTGCCAGCAGCTTATCGAGGCGGACTGAAGCTTTCTTT,.,TRBJ1-1,few,TRBV11-2
CASSFGSSGYEQYF,TGTGCCAGCAGCTTCGGCAGCTCGGGCTACGAGCAGTACTTC,.,TRBJ2-7,once,TRBV13
CASSWGRRTRRDSTHTQYF,TGTGCCAGCAGCTGGGGGCGGAGAACCCGCCGGGACAGCACACATACGCAGTATTTT,TRBD1,TRBJ2-3,.,TRBV5-8
CAWSGYPLAGGPWYEQYF,TGTGCCTGGAGTGGGTATCCCTTAGCGGGGGGCCCGTGGTACGAGCAGTACTTC,TRBD2,TRBJ2-7,.,TRBV30
CASMFSGGQETQYF,TGCGCCAGCATGTTTAGCGGGGGCCAAGAGACCCAGTACTTC,TRBD2,TRBJ2-5,.,TRBV10-2
CASSPEEVGNSPLHF,TGTGCCAGCTCACCTGAAGAGGTTGGGAATTCACCCCTCCACTTT,.,TRBJ1-6,.,TRBV18
CASSQDPQVSGELFF,TGCGCCAGCAGCCAAGACCCCCAGGTGTCCGGGGAGCTGTTTTTT,.,TRBJ2-2,.,TRBV4-1
CGSGTPYGYTF,TGCGGCTCCGGGACACCTTATGGCTACACCTTC,.,TRBJ1-2,.,TRBV20-1
CSSSLGGVDSGNTIYF,TGTTCCAGCAGCTTAGGGGGGGTCGACTCTGGAAACACCATATATTTT,.,TRBJ1-3,.,TRBV7-9
CASSLYPSGGRGTDTQYF,TGTGCCAGCAGTTTATATCCTAGCGGGGGACGGGGCACAGATACGCAGTATTTT,TRBD2,TRBJ2-3,.,TRBV27
CASSDRAGYEQYF,TGTGCCAGTTCTGACAGGGCCGGATACGAGCAGTACTTC,TRBD1,TRBJ2-7,once,TRBV19
CASSLGTGGRETQYF,TGTGCCAGCAGTCTCGGGACAGGGGGCCGAGAGACCCAGTACTTC,TRBD1,TRBJ2-5,.,TRBV2
CASSVADRVGNYGYTF,TGTGCCAGCAGCGTAGCTGACAGGGTAGGCAACTATGGCTACACCTTC,TRBD1,TRBJ1-2,.,TRBV9
CASSVYSQETQYF,TGCGCCAGCAGCGTCTACTCCCAAGAGACCCAGTACTTC,.,TRBJ2-5,.,TRBV5-1
CASTRGLRAIYEQYF,TGTGCCAGCACTAGGGGGCTCCGCGCAATTTACGAGCAGTACTTC,TRBD1,TRBJ2-7,.,TRBV2
CASSLASGAGELFF,TGTGCCAGCAGCTTAGCATCGGGGGCGGGGGAACTGTTTTTT,.,TRBJ1-4,.,TRBV7-9
CASSLAGRGGNEQFF,TGTGCCAGCAGCTTAGCCGGGCGGGGGGGCAATGAGCAGTTCTTC,TRBD2,TRBJ2-1,.,TRBV11-2
CASRSGTSGVADTQYF,TGTGCCAGCAGGTCCGGGACTAGCGGGGTAGCAGATACGCAGTATTTT,TRBD2,TRBJ2-3,.,TRBV5-4
CASSLWQSPYEQYF,TGTGCCAGCAGCTTGTGGCAGTCCCCCTACGAGCAGTACTTC,.,TRBJ2-7,.,TRBV5-5
CASSVYDRVSTHGSF,TGTGCCAGCAGCGTATACGACAGGGTTTCAACCCATGGTTCTTTC,TRBD1,TRBJ1-2,.,TRBV7-9
CASTGTTGDSYEQYF,TGTGCCAGCACCGGGACGACAGGGGACTCCTACGAGCAGTACTTC,TRBD1,TRBJ2-7,.,TRBV6-1
CASSSGLSDQPQHF,TGCGCCAGCAGCTCCGGACTCTCGGATCAGCCCCAGCATTTT,.,TRBJ1-5,.,TRBV4-3
CASKAAGDQDTQYF,TGTGCCTCCAAGGCCGCGGGGGATCAAGATACGCAGTATTTT,TRBD2,TRBJ2-3,few,TRBV10-3
CASSSLMGASGELFF,TGCGCCAGCAGCTCCCTCATGGGGGCATCCGGGGAGCTATTTTTT,.,TRBJ2-2,.,TRBV5-1
CASSITGGREKLFF,TGTGCCAGCAGCATAACCGGGGGTAGGGAAAAACTGTTTTTT,.,TRBJ1-4,.,TRBV7-2
CASSPDRGTEAFF,TGTGCCAGCTCACCGGACAGGGGCACTGAAGCTTTCTTT,TRBD1,TRBJ1-1,.,TRBV18
CASGDSSSTDTQYF,TGTGCCAGCGGGGACTCTTCTAGCACAGATACGCAGTATTTT,.,TRBJ2-3,.,TRBV2
CASSEARGSNQPQHF,TGTGCCAGCAGTGAAGCGCGAGGGAGCAATCAGCCCCAGCATTTT,.,TRBJ1-5,few,TRBV6-1
CASSPGGPSGANVLTF,TGTGCCAGCAGCCCCGGCGGCCCCTCTGGGGCCAACGTCCTGACTTTC,.,TRBJ2-6,.,TRBV7-2
CASSVGTGAYEQYF,TGTGCCAGCAGCGTGGGGACAGGGGCCTACGAGCAGTACTTC,TRBD1,TRBJ2-7,.,TRBV9
CATRVSRLASDTQYF,TGTGCCACCAGAGTCTCGCGACTAGCTTCAGATACGCAGTATTTT,TRBD2,TRBJ2-3,.,TRBV15
CASSYSPVGAETQYF,TGTGCCAGCAGTTACTCCCCAGTGGGGGCGGAGACCCAGTACTTC,.,TRBJ2-5,.,TRBV6-5
CARGVNADTQYF,TGTGCCAGAGGGGTAAACGCAGATACGCAGTATTTT,.,TRBJ2-3,.,TRBV7-6
CAIHRGPQEAFF,TGTGCCATCCACAGGGGGCCCCAAGAAGCTTTCTTT,TRBD1,TRBJ1-1,.,TRBV6-6
CASSQVGGFHRTNYGYTF,TGTGCCAGCAGCCAAGTGGGAGGGTTCCACCGAACTAACTATGGCTACACCTTC,.,TRBJ1-2,.,TRBV4-2
CASSLYASGYNEQFF,TGTGCCAGCTCCCTATATGCTAGTGGCTACAATGAGCAGTTCTTC,.,TRBJ2-1,.,TRBV18
CASTPSLAKNIQYF,TGTGCCAGCACCCCGAGCCTAGCCAAAAACATTCAGTACTTC,.,TRBJ2-4,.,TRBV7-2